This TCR beta chain was obtained from a study of shared T cell receptors in the human thymus. Repertoires were generated with immunoSEQ multiplex PCR, while TCRdb's copy carries only in-frame clones and drops some. This sample has hundreds of thousands of clones; 78% occur once, and the top ten carry 0.013%. The germline V gene encodes CDR1 LGHNT and CDR2 FRNRAP. This CDR3 region has 8 residues. These data also featured in a second study, about human thymus T cells.

Material for sequencing was thymocytes. The TCR sequence derives from a boy under three years old with a congenital heart defect. J is TRBJ1-2 and V is TRBV12-5; no clear D. The CDR3 loop is CAVSGYTF. The CDR3 nucleotides are TGTGCCGTCTCTGGCTACACCTTC.